This TCR beta chain was recorded in a study of cytomegalovirus exposure and HLA in healthy donors. This PCR relied on a set of 60 Vbeta primers and 13 Jbeta primers. TCRdb keeps only in-frame clones here, not all; method: immunoSEQ multiplex PCR. The data contain 85,000 to 100,000 clones, about two thirds of them singletons. This CDR3 has 16 amino acids. Germline V gene lookup returns CDR1 MNHEY and CDR2 SVGAGI. Trimming cost V 0 bases and J 1 base, with 11 bases left between them. The chain recombines TRBV6-5 with TRBJ2-3; possibly TRBD1 for D (6 bases). The sequence derives from a human donor in good health. The specimen was PBMCs. CDR3 protein: CASSYSPGVGTDTQYF. The CDR3 DNA follows: TGTGCCAGCAGTTACTCGCCAGGGGTGGGCACAGATACGCAGTATTTT.